This record concerns one T cell receptor beta chain sequence. No antigen is known for it. There are no base qualities to consult, and no much larger clone falls within one base. The data originate from a study of CD8+CD57+ T cells in acquired aplastic anemia (dated 2018 in TCRdb). For the wider study: A mean of about 3.2 ug of DNA, ranging from 0.2 to 27.4 ug, was extracted from sorted CD4+ and CD8+ cells. CD8+CD57+ expansion was defined as frequency above the mean frequency observed in healthy subjects.

Findings and caveats that apply to the study as a whole: Patients and healthy controls showed no significant difference in CD8+ Simpson's diversity (P=0.060). Twenty-nine CD8+ CDR3 sequences were shared between patients and controls but appeared highly expressed in patients and within their immunodominant clones.

Expansion of CD8+CD57+ cells had been shown by flow cytometry in the patients chosen for sequencing. All patients had severe acquired aplastic anemia diagnosed by International Study of Aplastic Anemia and Agranulocytosis and Camitta criteria. Patients had received no therapy at the time of blood sampling. TCR repertoires of sorted CD4+ and CD8+ blood T cells from severe aplastic anemia patients and healthy subjects were deep-sequenced in the study. In the USA, patient enrollment took place under clinicaltrials.gov protocols 00001620, 01623167, 00001397, 00071045, 00081523 and 00961064. Ficoll-Paque density gradient centrifugation was used to isolate peripheral blood mononuclear cells. Before DNA was extracted, CD4+ and CD8+ T cells were sorted using either FACS or magnetic beads. The germline V end is reduced by 7 bases and the J end by 6 bases; junction bases left unmatched: 10. The germline V gene (reference sequence) sets CDR1 to LNHNV and CDR2 to YYDKDF. The CDR3 has 15 amino acids, counting the end cysteine and phenylalanine. Only the CDR3 region is kept as DNA, spanning 45 bases read in frame from base 1.

Genomic DNA served as template for TCR beta VDJ combination and CDR3 sequence profiling. An Illumina HiSeq 2000 was used for TCR repertoire sequencing. Per the original workflow: TRBV/TRBJ rearrangement plots, CDR3 size and DJ length profiles, and Simpson's diversity index were used to evaluate the repertoires. The immunodominant clone was defined as the most abundant DNA sequence in deep sequencing data. CDR3 amino acid sequences were screened for sharing across subjects and compared with published repertoires and the VDJdb database. TCRdb reanalyzed the raw reads on its own, using fastp at Q25 for trimming and MiXCR for clone calling, and kept in-frame beta chains. One record per CDR3 amino acid sequence lists the most common genes and DNA. It is TCRdb's table, rather than the study itself, that gives the V and J calls and clone size. This sample holds around 200,000 distinct CDR3 sequences; roughly 50% were observed only once. The top ten hold approximately 13% of the sample.

The source is a human donor with aplastic anemia. This sequence uses TRBV15 and TRBJ2-2, and 8 junction bases match TRBD1. The sample comprised sorted CD4+, CD8+, or CD8+CD57+ T cells (not recorded which) from PBMCs. CDR3 region: CATNPDRVGSGELFF. The nucleotide sequence is TGTGCCACCAACCCGGACAGGGTGGGTTCCGGGGAGCTGTTTTTT.